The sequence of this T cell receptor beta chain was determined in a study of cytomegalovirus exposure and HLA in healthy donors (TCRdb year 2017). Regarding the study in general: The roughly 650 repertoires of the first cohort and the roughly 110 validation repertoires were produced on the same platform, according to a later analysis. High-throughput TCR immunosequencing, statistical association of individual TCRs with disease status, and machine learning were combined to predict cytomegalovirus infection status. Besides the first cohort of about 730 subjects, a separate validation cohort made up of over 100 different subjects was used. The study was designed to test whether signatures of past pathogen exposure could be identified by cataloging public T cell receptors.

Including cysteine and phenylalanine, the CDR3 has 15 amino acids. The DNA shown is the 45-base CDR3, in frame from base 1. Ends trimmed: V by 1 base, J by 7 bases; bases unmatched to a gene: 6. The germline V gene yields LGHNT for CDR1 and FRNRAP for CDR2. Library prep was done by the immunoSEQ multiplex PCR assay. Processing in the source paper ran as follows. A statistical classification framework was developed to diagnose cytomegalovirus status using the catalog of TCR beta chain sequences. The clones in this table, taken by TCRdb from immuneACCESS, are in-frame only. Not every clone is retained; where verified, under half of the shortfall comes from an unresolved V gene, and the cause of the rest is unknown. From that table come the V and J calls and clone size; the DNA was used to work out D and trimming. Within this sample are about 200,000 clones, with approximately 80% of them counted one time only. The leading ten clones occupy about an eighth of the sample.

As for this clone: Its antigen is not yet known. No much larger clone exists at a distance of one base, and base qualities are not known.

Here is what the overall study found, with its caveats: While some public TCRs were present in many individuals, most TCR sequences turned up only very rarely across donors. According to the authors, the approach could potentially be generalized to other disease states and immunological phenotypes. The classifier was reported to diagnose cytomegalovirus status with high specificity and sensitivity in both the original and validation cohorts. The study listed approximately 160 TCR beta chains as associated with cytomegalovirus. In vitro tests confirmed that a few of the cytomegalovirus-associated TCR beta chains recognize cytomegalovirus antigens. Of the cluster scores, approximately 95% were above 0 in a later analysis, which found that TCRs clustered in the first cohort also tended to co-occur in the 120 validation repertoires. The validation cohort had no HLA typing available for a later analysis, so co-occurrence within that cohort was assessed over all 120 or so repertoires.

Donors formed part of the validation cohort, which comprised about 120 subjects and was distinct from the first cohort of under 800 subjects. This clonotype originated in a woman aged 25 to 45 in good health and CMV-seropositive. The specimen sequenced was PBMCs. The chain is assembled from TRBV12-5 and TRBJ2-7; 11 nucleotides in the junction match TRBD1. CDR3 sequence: CASGLGTGGILEQYF. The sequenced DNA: TGTGCTAGTGGTTTGGGGACAGGGGGCATCTTGGAGCAGTACTTC.